This TCR beta chain was sequenced during a study of blood T cell repertoires in COVID-19. At the level of the study: The United States, Italy and Spain provided the acute and convalescent COVID-19 samples. Sources were T cells, B-cell-depleted T cells, or PBMCs; the material itself was cDNA or gDNA.

Original processing notes: Quantification of nucleated cells was approximated via reference gene primer amplification. The protocol was immunoSEQ multiplex PCR, while the TCRdb copy is restricted to in-frame clones and leaves out a portion. The DNA gave D and trimming, while V, J and clone size come from that table. The sample consists of roughly 380,000 clones, approximately 89% of them appearing once. This clone has only one observation. Germline V gives CDR1 LGHNA, CDR2 YNFKEQ. The CDR3 has 16 residues. V gave up 1 base and J gave up 0 bases; unmatched junction bases: 2. The gene calls are TRBV4-2 and TRBJ2-2, with TRBD1 identical over 7 bases. The TCR sequence derives from a woman in her 40s with COVID-19, enrolled during active disease. Source material: peripheral blood. The CDR3 region has the DNA TGTGCCAGCAGCCAAGCCAGGGGGTCGAACACCGGGGAGCTGTTTTTT. Its protein is CASSQARGSNTGELFF.